Listed below are T cell receptor beta chains from one sample, sequenced in a study of CD8 T cell repertoires and HIV-1 epitope variants. Clones were read by immunoSEQ multiplex PCR, and TCRdb kept only the in-frame ones, dropping some. The repertoire has more than 85,000 clones, roughly four fifths of them found once; the top ten carry about 26%. The sample comprised uncultured baseline CD8+ T cells from peripheral blood mononuclear cells (PBMCs). The origin of the receptors is a male donor with HIV. CDR3s include the opening cysteine and the closing phenylalanine or tryptophan. D genes are given only for firm matches. Clone size appears in some rows only: once, few, many, or a class for an expanded clone.

v_call: TRBV4-1; j_call: TRBJ2-2; d_call: TRBD2; clone_size: -; cdr3_aa: CASSQQTSGREPGELFF; cdr3_nt: TGCGCCAGCAGCCAGCAGACTAGCGGGAGGGAACCCGGGGAGCTGTTTTTT
v_call: TRBV6-1; j_call: TRBJ1-2; d_call: -; clone_size: once; cdr3_aa: CASSETGNGGYTF; cdr3_nt: TGTGCCAGCAGTGAAACCGGGAACGGGGGCTACACCTTC
v_call: TRBV30; j_call: TRBJ1-1; d_call: TRBD1; clone_size: -; cdr3_aa: CAWSTGSRSEAFF; cdr3_nt: TGTGCCTGGTCGACAGGGTCTCGGAGTGAAGCTTTCTTT
v_call: TRBV5-1; j_call: TRBJ1-1; d_call: -; clone_size: once; cdr3_aa: CASSFDRGTEAFF; cdr3_nt: TGCGCCAGCAGCTTTGACCGGGGCACTGAAGCTTTCTTT
v_call: TRBV5-1; j_call: TRBJ2-1; d_call: TRBD1; clone_size: -; cdr3_aa: CASSLGSRGSNEQFF; cdr3_nt: TGCGCCAGCAGCTTGGGATCCAGGGGGAGCAATGAGCAGTTCTTC
v_call: TRBV29-1; j_call: TRBJ2-3; d_call: -; clone_size: -; cdr3_aa: CSVEPRGSSADTQYF; cdr3_nt: TGCAGCGTTGAACCTCGGGGATCTAGCGCAGATACGCAGTATTTT
v_call: TRBV30; j_call: TRBJ2-3; d_call: TRBD2; clone_size: -; cdr3_aa: CAWGPRGNTQYF; cdr3_nt: TGTGCCTGGGGCCCGCGGGGGAATACGCAGTATTTT
v_call: TRBV5-1; j_call: TRBJ2-5; d_call: TRBD2; clone_size: -; cdr3_aa: CASSLKRGTEAGGQYF; cdr3_nt: TGCGCCAGCAGCCTGAAGCGGGGGACCGAAGCTGGGGGCCAGTACTTC
v_call: TRBV29-1; j_call: TRBJ2-7; d_call: TRBD2; clone_size: -; cdr3_aa: CSATSGGGTYEQYF; cdr3_nt: TGCAGCGCTACTAGCGGGGGAGGAACGTACGAGCAGTACTTC
v_call: TRBV7-2; j_call: TRBJ2-5; d_call: -; clone_size: -; cdr3_aa: CASSLATGLGQETQYF; cdr3_nt: TGTGCCAGCAGCTTAGCGACAGGCCTAGGTCAAGAGACCCAGTACTTC
v_call: TRBV28; j_call: TRBJ1-2; d_call: -; clone_size: -; cdr3_aa: CASSPPGASTSYTF; cdr3_nt: TGTGCCAGCAGTCCCCCCGGCGCCTCTACGAGCTACACCTTC
v_call: TRBV7-2; j_call: TRBJ2-1; d_call: -; clone_size: -; cdr3_aa: CASREARGGNEQFF; cdr3_nt: TGTGCCAGCAGGGAGGCTAGGGGGGGCAATGAGCAGTTCTTC
v_call: TRBV19; j_call: TRBJ2-7; d_call: -; clone_size: -; cdr3_aa: CASSPSDGSYEQYF; cdr3_nt: TGTGCCAGTAGTCCCTCGGACGGATCCTACGAGCAGTACTTC
v_call: TRBV10-3; j_call: TRBJ1-3; d_call: -; clone_size: once; cdr3_aa: CASSHSGNTIYF; cdr3_nt: TGTGCCTCCAGCCACTCTGGAAACACCATATATTTT
v_call: TRBV7-6; j_call: TRBJ2-7; d_call: TRBD2; clone_size: many; cdr3_aa: CASSGLAGAYEQYF; cdr3_nt: TGTGCCAGCAGCGGACTAGCGGGAGCCTACGAGCAGTACTTC
v_call: TRBV19; j_call: TRBJ1-2; d_call: TRBD1; clone_size: few; cdr3_aa: CASSIGQGGGYTF; cdr3_nt: TGTGCCAGTAGTATAGGACAGGGTGGCGGCTACACCTTC
v_call: TRBV5-1; j_call: TRBJ2-6; d_call: -; clone_size: -; cdr3_aa: CASSSNPRDSGANVLTF; cdr3_nt: TGCGCCAGCAGCTCAAACCCAAGGGACTCTGGGGCCAACGTCCTGACTTTC
v_call: TRBV7-2; j_call: TRBJ2-2; d_call: TRBD2; clone_size: -; cdr3_aa: CASSPGSGGGGELFF; cdr3_nt: TGTGCCAGCAGCCCCGGGTCTGGCGGGGGCGGGGAGCTGTTTTTT
v_call: TRBV6-5; j_call: TRBJ1-5; d_call: -; clone_size: few; cdr3_aa: CASSLLGNQPQHF; cdr3_nt: TGTGCCAGCAGTCTCCTAGGCAATCAGCCCCAGCATTTT
v_call: TRBV20-1; j_call: TRBJ2-5; d_call: -; clone_size: -; cdr3_aa: CSARGSETQYF; cdr3_nt: TGCAGTGCTAGGGGGAGCGAGACCCAGTACTTC
v_call: TRBV5-8; j_call: TRBJ1-5; d_call: TRBD1; clone_size: -; cdr3_aa: CASSVQGDDGQPQHF; cdr3_nt: TGTGCCAGCAGCGTACAGGGGGATGACGGTCAGCCCCAGCATTTT
v_call: TRBV7-2; j_call: TRBJ2-1; d_call: TRBD1; clone_size: -; cdr3_aa: CASHRGLYNEQFF; cdr3_nt: TGTGCCAGCCACAGGGGGCTGTACAATGAGCAGTTCTTC
v_call: TRBV7-2; j_call: TRBJ1-2; d_call: -; clone_size: -; cdr3_aa: CASSLSRMNYGYTF; cdr3_nt: TGTGCCAGCAGCCTTAGTCGGATGAACTATGGCTACACCTTC
v_call: TRBV28; j_call: TRBJ2-4; d_call: -; clone_size: -; cdr3_aa: CASSLHFGGTIDIQYF; cdr3_nt: TGTGCCAGCAGTTTACATTTCGGAGGGACCATAGACATTCAGTACTTC
v_call: TRBV6-5; j_call: TRBJ1-1; d_call: -; clone_size: -; cdr3_aa: CASRSAVIGNTEAFF; cdr3_nt: TGTGCCAGCCGCAGTGCGGTGATTGGGAACACTGAAGCTTTCTTT
v_call: TRBV5-3; j_call: TRBJ1-1; d_call: TRBD1; clone_size: -; cdr3_aa: CARSSTINRDSLLKMNTEAFF; cdr3_nt: TGTGCCAGAAGCTCTACCATTAACCGGGACAGCCTGCTTAAGATGAACACTGAAGCTTTCTTT
v_call: TRBV19; j_call: TRBJ1-4; d_call: TRBD1; clone_size: -; cdr3_aa: CASSEVGQGYEKLFF; cdr3_nt: TGTGCCAGTAGTGAGGTTGGACAGGGATATGAAAAACTGTTTTTT
v_call: TRBV6-4; j_call: TRBJ1-2; d_call: TRBD1; clone_size: -; cdr3_aa: CASCGPQGATNYGYTF; cdr3_nt: TGTGCCAGTTGTGGCCCCCAGGGGGCCACTAACTATGGCTACACCTTC
v_call: TRBV7-8; j_call: TRBJ1-5; d_call: TRBD1; clone_size: -; cdr3_aa: CASSLTQGANQPQHF; cdr3_nt: TGTGCCAGCAGCTTGACACAGGGGGCTAATCAGCCCCAGCATTTT
v_call: TRBV27; j_call: TRBJ2-5; d_call: TRBD2; clone_size: many; cdr3_aa: CASSLGSGRWETQYF; cdr3_nt: TGTGCCAGCAGTTTAGGTAGCGGGAGGTGGGAGACCCAGTACTTC
v_call: TRBV19; j_call: TRBJ2-1; d_call: -; clone_size: -; cdr3_aa: CASSPTGGLYNEQFF; cdr3_nt: TGTGCCAGTAGTCCAACCGGGGGGCTATACAATGAGCAGTTCTTC
v_call: TRBV4-3; j_call: TRBJ2-1; d_call: TRBD1; clone_size: -; cdr3_aa: CASSGPLGQGAYNEQFF; cdr3_nt: TGCGCCAGCAGCGGGCCCTTGGGACAGGGAGCCTACAATGAGCAGTTCTTC
v_call: TRBV6-5; j_call: TRBJ1-3; d_call: -; clone_size: -; cdr3_aa: CASSSPKSGNTIYF; cdr3_nt: TGTGCCAGCAGTTCACCCAAATCTGGAAACACCATATATTTT
v_call: TRBV9; j_call: TRBJ2-3; d_call: -; clone_size: -; cdr3_aa: CASSVGLRPSTDTQYF; cdr3_nt: TGTGCCAGCAGCGTAGGCCTTCGACCGAGCACAGATACGCAGTATTTT
v_call: TRBV9; j_call: TRBJ2-1; d_call: -; clone_size: -; cdr3_aa: CASSVAVGRGPRGEQFF; cdr3_nt: TGTGCCAGCAGCGTAGCGGTTGGGAGGGGGCCAAGAGGTGAGCAGTTCTTC
v_call: TRBV11-2; j_call: TRBJ2-7; d_call: -; clone_size: -; cdr3_aa: CASSPVLTPYPLGEQYF; cdr3_nt: TGTGCCAGCAGCCCTGTTTTGACCCCTTACCCCCTTGGGGAGCAGTACTTC
v_call: TRBV7-9; j_call: TRBJ2-5; d_call: -; clone_size: -; cdr3_aa: CASSSGQAGQETQYF; cdr3_nt: TGTGCCAGCAGCTCCGGACAGGCGGGGCAAGAGACCCAGTACTTC
v_call: TRBV28; j_call: TRBJ2-3; d_call: -; clone_size: -; cdr3_aa: CASTPQGRAPDF; cdr3_nt: TGTGCCAGCACTCCTCAGGGGAGGGCCCCGGATTTT
v_call: TRBV27; j_call: TRBJ2-7; d_call: TRBD1; clone_size: -; cdr3_aa: CASSLQGQGEYEQYF; cdr3_nt: TGTGCCAGCAGTCTACAAGGGCAGGGGGAGTACGAGCAGTACTTC
v_call: TRBV27; j_call: TRBJ2-1; d_call: TRBD2; clone_size: many; cdr3_aa: CASSFIGLAGGNEQFF; cdr3_nt: TGTGCCAGCAGTTTTATAGGACTAGCGGGGGGGAATGAGCAGTTCTTC
v_call: TRBV4-1; j_call: TRBJ1-2; d_call: -; clone_size: few; cdr3_aa: CASSQDNREPPNYGYTF; cdr3_nt: TGCGCCAGCAGCCAAGATAACAGGGAACCTCCTAACTATGGCTACACCTTC
v_call: TRBV2; j_call: TRBJ1-1; d_call: -; clone_size: few; cdr3_aa: CASFEGAWTAIKNSNTEAFF; cdr3_nt: TGTGCCAGCTTTGAAGGGGCCTGGACAGCTATCAAAAACTCGAACACTGAAGCTTTCTTT
v_call: TRBV10-3; j_call: TRBJ2-5; d_call: -; clone_size: few; cdr3_aa: CAISESQGQETQYF; cdr3_nt: TGTGCCATCAGTGAGTCCCAGGGACAAGAGACCCAGTACTTC
v_call: TRBV30; j_call: TRBJ1-2; d_call: -; clone_size: -; cdr3_aa: CAFSRDYYGYTF; cdr3_nt: TGTGCCTTCAGCAGGGATTACTATGGCTACACCTTC
v_call: TRBV6-6; j_call: TRBJ1-6; d_call: -; clone_size: few; cdr3_aa: CASSPAGDNSPLHF; cdr3_nt: TGTGCCAGCAGCCCCGCAGGGGATAATTCACCCCTCCACTTT
v_call: TRBV29-1; j_call: TRBJ2-2; d_call: TRBD2; clone_size: -; cdr3_aa: CSAWTSGGADGELFF; cdr3_nt: TGCAGCGCCTGGACTAGCGGGGGGGCGGACGGGGAGCTGTTTTTT
v_call: TRBV6-1; j_call: TRBJ1-5; d_call: -; clone_size: many; cdr3_aa: CASSETGQNNQPQHF; cdr3_nt: TGTGCCAGCAGTGAAACTGGACAGAACAATCAGCCCCAGCATTTT
v_call: TRBV28; j_call: TRBJ2-7; d_call: TRBD2; clone_size: -; cdr3_aa: CASSLPGTSGFIREQYF; cdr3_nt: TGTGCCAGCAGTTTACCCGGGACTAGCGGTTTTATTCGCGAGCAGTACTTC
v_call: TRBV5-6; j_call: TRBJ2-5; d_call: TRBD2; clone_size: -; cdr3_aa: CASSLVLAGGQGETQYF; cdr3_nt: TGTGCCAGCAGCTTGGTACTAGCGGGGGGGCAGGGAGAGACCCAGTACTTC
v_call: TRBV5-1; j_call: TRBJ2-7; d_call: -; clone_size: -; cdr3_aa: CASSSQGNEQYF; cdr3_nt: TGCGCCAGCAGCTCCCAGGGAAACGAGCAGTACTTC
v_call: TRBV27; j_call: TRBJ1-1; d_call: -; clone_size: once; cdr3_aa: CASSRAGSMNTEAFF; cdr3_nt: TGTGCCAGCAGTCGAGCGGGGTCCATGAACACTGAAGCTTTCTTT
v_call: TRBV15; j_call: TRBJ1-6; d_call: -; clone_size: -; cdr3_aa: CATSRGGRSPLHF; cdr3_nt: TGTGCCACCAGCAGAGGGGGGCGCTCACCCCTCCACTTT
v_call: TRBV5-1; j_call: TRBJ2-1; d_call: -; clone_size: -; cdr3_aa: CASSLDGPYNEQFF; cdr3_nt: TGCGCCAGCAGCCTAGACGGCCCCTACAATGAGCAGTTCTTC
v_call: TRBV30; j_call: TRBJ1-1; d_call: -; clone_size: -; cdr3_aa: CAWSVSLIQTEAFF; cdr3_nt: TGTGCCTGGAGTGTAAGTCTTATCCAAACTGAAGCTTTCTTT
v_call: TRBV11-1; j_call: TRBJ1-1; d_call: -; clone_size: -; cdr3_aa: CASSLTAGGTEAFF; cdr3_nt: TGTGCCAGCAGCTTGACAGCCGGGGGTACTGAAGCTTTCTTT
v_call: TRBV2; j_call: TRBJ2-7; d_call: TRBD1; clone_size: -; cdr3_aa: CASKPQTGDYEQYF; cdr3_nt: TGTGCCAGCAAACCCCAAACAGGGGACTACGAGCAGTACTTC
v_call: TRBV7-2; j_call: TRBJ2-7; d_call: TRBD2; clone_size: -; cdr3_aa: CASSSGTSGGYYEQYF; cdr3_nt: TGTGCCAGCAGCTCCGGGACTAGCGGGGGCTACTACGAGCAGTACTTC
v_call: TRBV5-1; j_call: TRBJ2-7; d_call: -; clone_size: -; cdr3_aa: CASSLAGIGGYEQYF; cdr3_nt: TGCGCCAGCAGCTTGGCGGGGATCGGGGGTTACGAGCAGTACTTC
v_call: TRBV28; j_call: TRBJ2-7; d_call: -; clone_size: -; cdr3_aa: CASLPAGTSYEQYF; cdr3_nt: TGTGCCAGCCTTCCGGCGGGCACCTCCTACGAGCAGTACTTC
v_call: TRBV30; j_call: TRBJ2-1; d_call: -; clone_size: -; cdr3_aa: CALGSVGNEQFF; cdr3_nt: TGTGCCTTAGGGTCCGTAGGAAATGAGCAGTTCTTC